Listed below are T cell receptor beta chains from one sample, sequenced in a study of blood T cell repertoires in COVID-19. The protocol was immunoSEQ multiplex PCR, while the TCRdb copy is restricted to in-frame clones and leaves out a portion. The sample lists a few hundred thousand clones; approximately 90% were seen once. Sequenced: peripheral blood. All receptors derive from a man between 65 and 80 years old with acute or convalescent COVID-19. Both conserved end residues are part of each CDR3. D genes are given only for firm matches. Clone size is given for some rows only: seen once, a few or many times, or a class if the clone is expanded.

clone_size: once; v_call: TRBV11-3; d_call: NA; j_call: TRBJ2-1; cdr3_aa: CASSLEGLSGAYNEQFF; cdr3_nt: TGTGCCAGCAGCTTAGAAGGTTTGTCAGGCGCCTACAATGAGCAGTTCTTC
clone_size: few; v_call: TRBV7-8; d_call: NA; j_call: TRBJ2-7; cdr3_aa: CASSLGPSSVTYEQYF; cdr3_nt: TGTGCCAGCAGCTTAGGCCCCTCTAGCGTCACCTACGAGCAGTACTTC
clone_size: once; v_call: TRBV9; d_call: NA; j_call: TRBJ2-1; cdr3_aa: CASSVKPSSYNEQFF; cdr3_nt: TGTGCCAGCAGCGTAAAGCCGAGCTCCTACAATGAGCAGTTCTTC
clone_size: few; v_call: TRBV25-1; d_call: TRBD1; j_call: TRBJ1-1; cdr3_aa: CASGTGVDTEAFF; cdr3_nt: TGTGCCAGCGGGACAGGGGTTGACACTGAAGCTTTCTTT
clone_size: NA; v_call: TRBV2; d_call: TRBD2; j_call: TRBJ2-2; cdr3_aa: CASSLLAGNTGELFF; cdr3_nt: TGTGCCAGCAGTCTTCTAGCGGGAAACACCGGGGAGCTGTTTTTT
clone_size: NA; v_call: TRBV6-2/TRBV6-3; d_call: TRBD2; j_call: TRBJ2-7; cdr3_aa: CASSSPDAGGLPSYEQYF; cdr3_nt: TGTGCCAGCAGTTCCCCAGACGCGGGAGGGTTGCCGTCCTACGAGCAGTACTTC
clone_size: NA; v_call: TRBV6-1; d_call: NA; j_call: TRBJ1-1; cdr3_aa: CASSDHGVMNTEAFF; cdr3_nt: TGTGCCAGCAGTGATCATGGAGTAATGAACACTGAAGCTTTCTTT
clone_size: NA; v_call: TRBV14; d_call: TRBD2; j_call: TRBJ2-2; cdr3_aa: CASSQPRGSGRTAGELFF; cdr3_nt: TGTGCCAGCAGCCAACCCCGAGGTAGCGGGAGGACGGCCGGGGAGCTGTTTTTT
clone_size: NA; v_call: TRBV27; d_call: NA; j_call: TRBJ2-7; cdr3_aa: CASSPGLEQYF; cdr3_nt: TGTGCCAGCAGTCCCGGACTAGAGCAGTACTTC
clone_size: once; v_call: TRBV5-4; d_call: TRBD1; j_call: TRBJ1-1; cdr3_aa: CASSPEPGQGATEAFF; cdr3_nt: TGTGCCAGCAGCCCGGAACCCGGACAGGGGGCAACTGAAGCTTTCTTT
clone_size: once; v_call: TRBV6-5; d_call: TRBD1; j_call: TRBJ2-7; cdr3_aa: CASSRDRGSYEQYF; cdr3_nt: TGTGCCAGCAGCCGGGACAGGGGGTCCTACGAGCAGTACTTC
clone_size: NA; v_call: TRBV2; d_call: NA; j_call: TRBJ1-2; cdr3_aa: CASSEGGQGYTF; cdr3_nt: TGTGCCAGCAGTGAAGGGGGACAAGGCTACACCTTC
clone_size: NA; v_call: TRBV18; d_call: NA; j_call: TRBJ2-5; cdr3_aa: CASSPPHISGETQYF; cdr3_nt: TGTGCCAGCTCACCACCGCATATTAGCGGAGAGACCCAGTACTTC
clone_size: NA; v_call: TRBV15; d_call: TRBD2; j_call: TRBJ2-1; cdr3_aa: CATSRDTLAGGYEQFF; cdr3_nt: TGTGCCACCAGCAGAGATACCCTAGCGGGAGGGTATGAGCAGTTCTTC
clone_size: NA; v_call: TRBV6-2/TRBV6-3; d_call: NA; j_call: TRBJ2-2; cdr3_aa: CASSRRDMLGPGELFF; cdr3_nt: TGTGCCAGCAGCCGACGGGACATGCTAGGTCCCGGGGAGCTGTTTTTT
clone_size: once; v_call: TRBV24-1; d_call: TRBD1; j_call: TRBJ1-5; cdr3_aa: CATSASDRGDGQPQHF; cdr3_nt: TGTGCCACCAGTGCCTCAGACAGGGGGGACGGTCAGCCCCAGCATTTT
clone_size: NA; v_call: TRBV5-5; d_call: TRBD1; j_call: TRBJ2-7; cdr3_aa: CASSLDLGTGTYEQYF; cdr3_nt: TGTGCCAGCAGCTTGGACCTCGGGACAGGTACCTACGAGCAGTACTTC
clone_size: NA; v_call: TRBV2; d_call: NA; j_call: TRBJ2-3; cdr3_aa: CASRPPEVTDTQYF; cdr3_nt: TGTGCCAGCAGACCACCAGAAGTCACAGATACGCAGTATTTT
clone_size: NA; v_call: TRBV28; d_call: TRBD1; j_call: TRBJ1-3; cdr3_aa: CASSLGVAGGTGNTIYF; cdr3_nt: TGTGCCAGCAGTTTAGGCGTCGCAGGGGGCACTGGAAACACCATATATTTT
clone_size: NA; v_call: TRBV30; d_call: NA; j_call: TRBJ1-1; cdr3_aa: CAWRGGGRGTEAFF; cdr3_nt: TGTGCCTGGAGGGGAGGGGGGAGAGGGACTGAAGCTTTCTTT
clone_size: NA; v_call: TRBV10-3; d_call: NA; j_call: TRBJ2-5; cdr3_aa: CAIMGGSQETQYF; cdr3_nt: TGTGCCATCATGGGCGGGTCTCAAGAGACCCAGTACTTC
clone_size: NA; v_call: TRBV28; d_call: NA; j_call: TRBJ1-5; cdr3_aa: CASSSPGVGNQPQHF; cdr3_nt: TGTGCCAGCAGTTCCCCCGGGGTTGGCAATCAGCCCCAGCATTTT
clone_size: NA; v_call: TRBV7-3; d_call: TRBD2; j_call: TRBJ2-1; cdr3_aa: CASSIAGGKVNEQFF; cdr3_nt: TGTGCCAGCAGCATAGCGGGAGGAAAAGTGAATGAGCAGTTCTTC
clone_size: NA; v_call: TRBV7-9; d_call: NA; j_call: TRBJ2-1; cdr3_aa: CASSRAPAGASYNEQFF; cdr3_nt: TGTGCCAGCAGCCGGGCCCCCGCGGGGGCCTCCTACAATGAGCAGTTCTTC
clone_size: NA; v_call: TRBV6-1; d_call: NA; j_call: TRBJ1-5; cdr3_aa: CASSERLAGNQPQHF; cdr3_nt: TGTGCCAGCAGTGAACGACTGGCGGGCAATCAGCCCCAGCATTTT
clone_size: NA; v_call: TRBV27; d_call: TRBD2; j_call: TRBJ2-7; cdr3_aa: CASRPRLAGLGAYEQYF; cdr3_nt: TGTGCCAGCAGACCACGACTAGCGGGCCTGGGGGCCTACGAGCAGTACTTC
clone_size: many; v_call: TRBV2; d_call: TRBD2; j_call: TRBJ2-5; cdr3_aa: CASTTGMGTSGRGTQETQYF; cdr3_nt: TGTGCCAGCACCACCGGGATGGGGACTAGCGGGAGAGGGACCCAAGAGACCCAGTACTTC
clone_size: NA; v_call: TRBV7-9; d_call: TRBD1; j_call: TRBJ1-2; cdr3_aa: CASSLAVQGGGYTF; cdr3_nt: TGTGCCAGCAGCTTAGCGGTACAAGGGGGCGGCTACACCTTC
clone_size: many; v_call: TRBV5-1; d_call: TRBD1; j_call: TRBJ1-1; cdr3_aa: CASSLVTPGGPNTEAFF; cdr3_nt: TGCGCCAGCAGCTTGGTTACACCAGGGGGCCCGAACACTGAAGCTTTCTTT
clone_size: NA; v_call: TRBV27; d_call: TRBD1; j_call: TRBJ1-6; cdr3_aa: CASNYRGGDSPLHF; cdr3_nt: TGTGCCAGCAACTACAGGGGAGGAGATTCACCCCTCCACTTT
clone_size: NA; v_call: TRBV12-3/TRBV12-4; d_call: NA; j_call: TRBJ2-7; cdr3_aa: CASSIPSSYEQYF; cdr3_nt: TGTGCCAGCAGTATCCCCAGCTCCTACGAGCAGTACTTC
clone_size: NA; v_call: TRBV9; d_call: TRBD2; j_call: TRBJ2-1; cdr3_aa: CASSVASGRALNEQFF; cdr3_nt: TGTGCCAGCAGCGTAGCGAGCGGGAGGGCTTTAAATGAGCAGTTCTTC
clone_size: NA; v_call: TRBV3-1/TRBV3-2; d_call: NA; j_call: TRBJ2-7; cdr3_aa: CASSQGLGASYEQYF; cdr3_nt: TGTGCCAGCAGCCAAGGACTAGGAGCCTCCTACGAGCAGTACTTC
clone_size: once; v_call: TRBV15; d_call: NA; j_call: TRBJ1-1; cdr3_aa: CATSPRQLNTEAFF; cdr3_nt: TGTGCCACCAGCCCTAGACAGCTTAACACTGAAGCTTTCTTT
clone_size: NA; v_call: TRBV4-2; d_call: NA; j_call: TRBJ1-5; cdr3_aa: CASSQVQGFPYSNQPQHF; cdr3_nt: TGTGCCAGCAGCCAAGTTCAGGGGTTCCCCTATAGCAATCAGCCCCAGCATTTT
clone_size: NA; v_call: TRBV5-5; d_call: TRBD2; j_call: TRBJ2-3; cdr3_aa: CASSSGLATDTQYF; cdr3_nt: TGTGCCAGCAGCTCCGGACTAGCCACAGATACGCAGTATTTT
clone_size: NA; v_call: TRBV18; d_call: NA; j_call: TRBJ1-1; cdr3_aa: CASSPTTSQGTEAFF; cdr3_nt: TGTGCCAGCTCCCCAACCACGTCACAGGGCACTGAAGCTTTCTTT
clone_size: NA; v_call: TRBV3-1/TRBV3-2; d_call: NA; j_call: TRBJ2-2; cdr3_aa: CASSRSGELFF; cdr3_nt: TGTGCCAGCAGCCGCAGCGGGGAGCTGTTTTTT
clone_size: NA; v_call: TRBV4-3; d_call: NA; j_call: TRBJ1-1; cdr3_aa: CASSRGEKTEAFF; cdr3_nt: TGCGCCAGCAGCCGCGGGGAGAAAACTGAAGCTTTCTTT
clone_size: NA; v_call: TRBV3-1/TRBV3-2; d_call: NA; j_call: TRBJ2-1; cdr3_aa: CASSSTLHEQFF; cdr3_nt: TGTGCCAGCAGCTCTACGCTCCATGAGCAGTTCTTC
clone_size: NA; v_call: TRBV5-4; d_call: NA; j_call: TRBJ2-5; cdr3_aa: CASSFGGTQETQYF; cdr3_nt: TGTGCCAGCAGCTTTGGGGGGACTCAAGAGACCCAGTACTTC
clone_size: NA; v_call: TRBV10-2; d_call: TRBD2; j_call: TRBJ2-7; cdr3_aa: CASRPLAGLMEQYF; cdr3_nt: TGCGCCAGCAGGCCTCTAGCGGGATTGATGGAGCAGTACTTC
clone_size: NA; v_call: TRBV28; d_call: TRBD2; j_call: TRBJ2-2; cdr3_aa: CASTGASGRGELFF; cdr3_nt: TGTGCCAGCACTGGAGCTAGCGGGAGAGGGGAGCTGTTTTTT